The 30 T cell receptor beta chains below come from one sample, sequenced in a study of cytomegalovirus exposure and HLA in healthy donors. The repertoire was sequenced with immunoSEQ multiplex PCR; TCRdb's copy has only in-frame clones and lacks some. Here the sample spans around 120,000 clones, approximately 89% being singletons. The sequenced material came from PBMCs. The receptors here all came from a man younger than 35 in good health and CMV-seronegative.

This clone was picked up one time. The J gene is TRBJ1-5, the V gene TRBV7-9, with a tentative D call TRBD1 (5 bases). This CDR3 spans 17 amino acids. With 1 base removed from V and 0 bases from J, the gap between germline ends came to 13 bases. Germline V gives CDR1 SEHNR, CDR2 FQNEAQ (reference sequence). The CDR3 nucleotides read TGTGCCAGCAGCTTAGAATTGGGGGGGAGTAGCAATCAGCCCCAGCATTTT. This sequence encodes CASSLELGGSSNQPQHF.

This chain joins TRBV5-6 and TRBJ2-7; the match to TRBD2 covers 7 bases. V dropped 0 bases and J dropped 2; count of bases not matched to a gene: 8. The CDR3 is 16 residues long. The germline V gene has CDR1 SGHDT and CDR2 YYEEEE. The CDR3 region has the DNA TGTGCCAGCAGCTTGGATCGCGGGAGTTTTCCCTACGAGCAGTACTTC. Its translation is CASSLDRGSFPYEQYF.

The chain combines TRBV28 with TRBJ2-3; perhaps TRBD2 as D (8 bases). CDR1 MDHEN and CDR2 SYDVKM come from the germline V gene. V was clipped by 10 bases and J by 6 bases, with 23 bases between them. This CDR3 spans 15 amino acids. This CDR3 reads CAIQGDGGVADTQYF. In DNA, the CDR3 is TGTGCCATCCAGGGGGACGGGGGGGTGGCGGATACGCAGTATTTT. The whole variable domain, filled in from reference TRBV28 and TRBJ2-3, reads DVKVTQSSRYLVKRTGEKVFLECVQDMDHENMFWYRQDPGLGLRLIYFSYDVKMKEKGDIPEGYSVSREKKERFSLILESASTNQTSMYLCAIQGDGGVADTQYFGPGTRLTVL.

The chain couples TRBV15 to TRBJ1-5; the D gene is possibly TRBD1 (6 bases). The germline gives CDR1 LNHNV, CDR2 YYDKDF (reference sequence). Trimming left V 3 bases short and J 5 bases short, with 20 bases between. The CDR3 has 17 amino acids. In DNA, the CDR3 is TGTGCCACCAGCAGCGAAGACAGGACTCTACACGATCAGCCCCAGCATTTT. Translating it yields CATSSEDRTLHDQPQHF.

V and J are TRBV28 and TRBJ1-1; D possibly corresponds to TRBD1 (6 bases). Germline values: CDR1 MDHEN, CDR2 SYDVKM. The V and J ends lost 2 bases and 6 bases respectively, with 13 bases between them. The CDR3 runs to 14 residues. The CDR3 DNA is TGTGCCAGCAGTTTACTCACAGGGTCCGCTGAAGCTTTCTTT. It codes for CASSLLTGSAEAFF.

This rearrangement joins TRBV19 to TRBJ1-4; the D is unclear. The CDR3 totals 13 residues. V lost 6 bases to trimming and J lost 4 bases, with 9 bases between them. Germline lookup yields CDR1 LNHDA and CDR2 SQIVND (reference sequence). The CDR3 here is CASRPGVNEKLFF. The CDR3 DNA reads as TGTGCCAGTAGGCCCGGAGTTAATGAAAAACTGTTTTTT. Looking up the rest from reference TRBV19 and TRBJ1-4 gives the full variable domain: DGGITQSPKYLFRKEGQNVTLSCEQNLNHDAMYWYRQDPGQGLRLIYYSQIVNDFQKGDIAEGYSVSREKKESFPLTVTSAQKNPTAFYLCASRPGVNEKLFFGSGTQLSVL.

This clone was detected only once. CDR3 sequence reads: CASSEEGNNSPLHF. The DNA for the CDR3 is TGTGCCAGCAGCGAGGAGGGAAATAATTCACCCCTCCACTTT. The gene calls are TRBV11-2 and TRBJ1-6, with D unclear. In germline, CDR1 is SGHAT, CDR2 FQNNGV. CDR3 length equals 14 residues. Trimming pared 5 bases from V and 5 bases from J, leaving 10 bases between.

This rearrangement joins TRBV11-3 to TRBJ2-7; D gene unclear. CDR3 length: 15 amino acids. The V gene lost 5 bases and the J gene lost 0 bases, with 14 bases spanning the gap. Looked up from germline, CDR1 is SGHNT and CDR2 is YENEEA. The CDR3 loop reads CASSPPQSLSYEQYF. The DNA of the CDR3 is TGTGCCAGCAGCCCCCCCCAAAGCCTCTCCTACGAGCAGTACTTC. The full variable domain, with the rest looked up from reference TRBV11-3 and TRBJ2-7, is EAGVVQSPRYKIIEKKQPVAFWCNPISGHNTLYWYLQNLGQGPELLIRYENEEAVDDSQLPKDRFSAERLKGVDSTLKIQPAELGDSAVYLCASSPPQSLSYEQYFGPGTRLTVT.

Concerning this clone itself: Distinct nucleotide sequences in the sample also encode this CDR3. This sequence joins TRBV27 and TRBJ1-1, with no clear D. The V gene lost 2 bases and the J gene lost 8 bases, with 9 bases spanning the gap. In germline, CDR1 is MNHEY, CDR2 SMNVEV (reference sequence). The CDR3 is made up of 12 amino acids. The CDR3 reads CASSLRGTEAFF. As DNA, the CDR3 is TGTGCCAGCAGTTTACGCGGAACCGAAGCTTTCTTT.

The CDR3 coding sequence is TGTGCCAGCAGTGACGGCAGGGCCTCTGGAAACACCATATATTTT. Protein product: CASSDGRASGNTIYF. V gene TRBV6-1 combines with J gene TRBJ1-3; D is possibly TRBD1 (5 bases). Germline V gene data show CDR1 as MNHNS and CDR2 as SASEGT. Deletions cut 3 bases from V and 0 bases from J, with 9 bases between. The CDR3 totals 15 residues.

CDR3 DNA: TGTGCCAGCAGCCCGGGACTAGCGGGGAGTCAGTACTTC. Its protein is CASSPGLAGSQYF. This chain uses TRBV7-9 with TRBJ2-4; 13 bases fit TRBD2. Germline trimming cut 5 bases from V and 12 bases from J; bases unmatched to any gene: 4. CDR3 length: 13 amino acids. Per germline, CDR1 SEHNR and CDR2 FQNEAQ (reference sequence). Full variable domain (rest looked up from reference TRBV7-9 and TRBJ2-4): DTGVSQNPRHKITKRGQNVTFRCDPISEHNRLYWYRQTLGQGPEFLTYFQNEAQLEKSRLLSDRFSAERPKGSFSTLEIQRTEQGDSAMYLCASSPGLAGSQYFGAGTRLSVL.

The chain links TRBV5-1 to TRBJ2-1; D not certain. V lost 2 bases, J lost 0 bases, and 18 bases lay in between. CDR3 length: 18 residues. Per the germline V gene, CDR1 is SGHRS and CDR2 is YFSETQ. CDR3 in amino acids: CASSLRISLTSSYNEQFF. CDR3 nucleotide sequence: TGCGCCAGCAGCTTACGTATTAGCCTTACGAGCTCCTACAATGAGCAGTTCTTC.

The chain joins TRBV29-1 to TRBJ2-7, with D perhaps matching TRBD1 (5 bases). Germline CDR1 and CDR2: SQVTM and ANQGSEA. V shed 2 bases and J shed 6 bases, with 8 bases lying between them. The CDR3 loop spans 11 amino acids. This chain's CDR3 is CSVESQGEQYF. CDR3 sequence (DNA): TGCAGCGTTGAATCCCAGGGCGAGCAGTACTTC.

The chain uses TRBV5-6 and TRBJ1-4, with 9 bases aligning to TRBD1. Trimming cost V 3 bases and J 8 bases; bases outside gene matches: 5. This CDR3 contains 14 residues. Germline CDR1 SGHDT, CDR2 YYEEEE. For the CDR3, the DNA is TGTGCCAGCAGCTGGGACAGGGTCGACGAAAAACTGTTTTTT. Its translation: CASSWDRVDEKLFF.

The rearrangement links TRBV29-1 to TRBJ2-7; 10 bases line up with TRBD1. In germline, CDR1 is SQVTM, CDR2 ANQGSEA. This CDR3 spans 14 amino acids. J was trimmed by 3 bases and V by 7 bases; bases with no gene match: 9. The CDR3 reads CSALDRGGRYEQYF. The CDR3 DNA reads TGCAGCGCCCTGGACAGGGGGGGCCGCTACGAGCAGTACTTC.

The chain links TRBV6-1 to TRBJ1-2, with 8 positions matching TRBD1. The CDR3 spans 15 residues. V trimming: 0 bases; J trimming: 6 bases; junction bases outside the gene matches: 6. Germline V gene sequence: CDR1 MNHNS, CDR2 SASEGT. The CDR3 bases are TGTGCCAGCAGTGAAGCTTCTAAGACAGGGGATGGCTACACCTTC. It codes for CASSEASKTGDGYTF.

The CDR3 here is CASSLGQGRAFF. In nucleotides, the CDR3 is TGTGCCAGCAGTTTAGGACAGGGTCGGGCTTTCTTT. The V and J genes are TRBV28 and TRBJ1-1; 8 bases are shared with TRBD1. Germline V lookup: CDR1 MDHEN, CDR2 SYDVKM. With 2 bases clipped from V and 11 bases from J, the junction kept 4 bases outside the gene matches. The CDR3 runs 12 residues.

The rearrangement links TRBV5-4 to TRBJ2-5; possibly TRBD2 for D (6 bases). Germline V CDR1 and CDR2: SGHNT, YYREEE (reference sequence). V lost 7 bases to trimming and J lost 1 base, with 8 bases between them. The CDR3 is 12 amino acids. The CDR3 reads CASGGSQETQYF. CDR3 bases: TGTGCCAGCGGGGGGTCCCAAGAGACCCAGTACTTC.

The V gene is TRBV25-1, the J gene TRBJ2-2, with a weak D call TRBD1 (7 bases). The CDR3 sequence is 14 residues long. CDR1 is MGHDK and CDR2 is SYGVNS in the germline V gene. Trimming shortened V by 10 bases and J by 6 bases, and 18 bases separated the two germline ends. The CDR3 region has the DNA TGTGCCACAGAGACAGGGAGGTTGCCCGGGGAGCTGTTTTTT. Translation gives CATETGRLPGELFF.

This clone appeared once. The chain joins TRBV6-5 to TRBJ1-4; 7 bases are a match to TRBD1. Germline V gene lookup returns CDR1 MNHEY and CDR2 SVGAGI. This CDR3 contains 15 residues. V shed 6 bases, J shed 8 bases, and the junction held 12 bases outside the gene matches. CDR3 nucleotides: TGTGCCAGCAGAATCCAACAGGGGAACGAAGAAAAACTGTTTTTT. Translated, it gives CASRIQQGNEEKLFF.

The chain is built from TRBV11-2 and TRBJ2-1; 11 nucleotides align to TRBD2. Trimming took 1 base from V and 5 from J; bases not matched to a gene: 10. The CDR3 runs to 18 residues. Germline V lookup: CDR1 SGHAT, CDR2 FQNNGV. Here the CDR3 DNA reads TGTGCCAGCAGCTTAGTGGGGGTAGCGGGAGGGCCGAACAATGAGCAGTTCTTC. Amino acid sequence: CASSLVGVAGGPNNEQFF.

The chain is built from TRBV9 and TRBJ2-1; a weak D match, TRBD1 (5 bases). Germline assignment: CDR1 SGDLS and CDR2 YYNGEE. The V gene lost 0 bases and the J gene lost 4 bases, with 11 bases spanning the gap. This CDR3 contains 15 residues. For the CDR3, the DNA is TGTGCCAGCAGCGTAGGTGGGGCCCGATACAATGAGCAGTTCTTC. Protein sequence: CASSVGGARYNEQFF.

The rearrangement uses TRBV28 and TRBJ1-2; D remains unclear. This CDR3 is built from 14 residues. The ends were cut back, 3 bases at V and 0 bases at J, with 8 bases in the middle. Germline V gene data show CDR1 as MDHEN and CDR2 as SYDVKM. Here the CDR3 reads CASSFGIPNYGYTF. The DNA of the CDR3 is TGTGCCAGCAGTTTCGGGATACCTAACTATGGCTACACCTTC.

The rearrangement uses TRBV7-9 and TRBJ1-1, with 7 bases identical to TRBD1. Germline V lookup: CDR1 SEHNR, CDR2 FQNEAQ (reference sequence). The V gene end was trimmed by 1 base and the J gene end by 2 bases; junction bases not matched to a gene: 4. The CDR3 totals 15 residues. The CDR3 loop reads CASSLVGQKNTEAFF. The CDR3 DNA reads TGTGCCAGCAGCTTAGTGGGACAGAAAAACACTGAAGCTTTCTTT. Using reference TRBV7-9 and TRBJ1-1 for the parts outside the CDR3, the full variable domain is DTGVSQNPRHKITKRGQNVTFRCDPISEHNRLYWYRQTLGQGPEFLTYFQNEAQLEKSRLLSDRFSAERPKGSFSTLEIQRTEQGDSAMYLCASSLVGQKNTEAFFGQGTRLTVV.

The table lists this clone with a count of one. A junction boundary mismatches the germline segment, possibly from a read error. The chain is built from TRBV7-7 and TRBJ2-5; 15 nucleotides match TRBD2. This CDR3 is 14 amino acids long. The V gene's germline CDR1 is SSHAT and CDR2 FNYEAQ (reference sequence). The CDR3 DNA follows: TGTGCCAGCAGCTCCGGACTAGCGGGAGGGGGCGCACACTTC. Translation gives CASSSGLAGGGAHF.

This sequence joins TRBV6-6 and TRBJ2-3, with TRBD1 matching 8 bases. This CDR3 contains 16 residues. J gave up 6 bases and V 0 bases, and 8 bases lay outside the gene matches. Germline V gene lookup returns CDR1 MNHNY and CDR2 SVGAGI (reference sequence). In DNA, the CDR3 is TGTGCCAGCAGTTACTCGGCGGCAGGGGGCGCTGATACGCAGTATTTT. It translates to CASSYSAAGGADTQYF.

The chain carries TRBV5-4 and TRBJ2-3, with D maybe TRBD1 (6 bases). Per the germline V gene, CDR1 is SGHNT and CDR2 is YYREEE (reference sequence). The CDR3 length is 14 residues. V lost 5 bases and J 2 bases, leaving 12 bases between the germline ends. CDR3 coding DNA: TGTGCCAGCAGGAAACAGGGTCCCACAGATACGCAGTATTTT. It is translated as CASRKQGPTDTQYF.

The rearrangement links TRBV7-9 to TRBJ1-1; tentatively, D is TRBD1 (5 bases). Germline V lookup: CDR1 SEHNR, CDR2 FQNEAQ (reference sequence). Trimming stripped 0 bases from V and 4 bases from J, with 9 bases between. The CDR3 runs to 14 residues. The DNA of the CDR3 is TGTGCCAGCAGCTTAGCAACCGGGGGCACTGAAGCTTTCTTT. It yields the protein CASSLATGGTEAFF.

This clone was observed once. The chain combines TRBV10-3 with TRBJ2-5, with a tentative D call TRBD1 (5 bases). The CDR3 contains 15 residues. Germline lookup yields CDR1 ENHRY and CDR2 SYGVKD. The germline V and J ends were trimmed by 2 bases and 4 bases, with 14 bases remaining between them. This CDR3 reads CAISEELTGLETQYF. The DNA for the CDR3 is TGTGCCATCAGTGAGGAATTAACAGGCTTAGAGACCCAGTACTTC.

CDR3 in amino acids: CACIVRVNYGYTF. In DNA, the CDR3 is TGTGCCTGCATTGTCAGGGTTAACTATGGCTACACCTTC. The gene calls are TRBV30 and TRBJ1-2; possible D gene TRBD1, 5 bases. Germline assignment: CDR1 GTSNPN and CDR2 SVGIG (reference sequence). The CDR3 spans 13 residues. Between the trimmed V and J ends, which lost 6 bases and 1 base, there was a span of 12 bases.